These 22 T cell receptor beta chains share one sample of origin, sequenced in a study of OX40 agonist ivuxolimab in advanced cancers. Measured with immunoSEQ multiplex PCR; TCRdb has only the in-frame clones, and not every one. The sample includes approximately 47,000 clones, about 87% of them seen just once. The input for sequencing was CD4+ or CD8+ T cells sorted from blood, taken in a trial of the OX40 agonist ivuxolimab. Receptors originate from an adult with an advanced solid tumor such as melanoma, head and neck, liver or kidney cancer.

The J gene is TRBJ2-7, the V gene TRBV5-6; D unclear. Deletions cut 4 bases from V and 1 base from J, with 18 bases between. CDR1 and CDR2 (germline): SGHDT, YYEEEE. CDR3 length equals 16 residues. CDR3 sequence: CASSPPIVRVSYEQYF. The CDR3 nucleotides are TGTGCCAGCAGCCCCCCCATCGTTCGGGTATCCTACGAGCAGTACTTC.

This chain uses TRBV10-2 with TRBJ2-2; a weak D match, TRBD1 (6 bases). The CDR3 contains 14 residues. Germline-derived CDR1 and CDR2 are WSHSY and SAAADI. The V end was cut by 7 bases, the J end by 0 bases, with 9 bases between. CDR3 coding DNA: TGCGCCAGCACAGACAGGTCGAACACCGGGGAGCTGTTTTTT. Its translation is CASTDRSNTGELFF.

The V gene is TRBV27, the J gene TRBJ2-7; D gene uncertain. CDR1 is MNHEY, CDR2 SMNVEV, per germline (reference sequence). V was trimmed by 5 bases and J by 2 bases, leaving 13 bases between them. The CDR3 runs to 14 residues. The CDR3 DNA reads TGTGCCAGCAGTACGGCCGGCGGAACCTACGAGCAGTACTTC. Protein sequence: CASSTAGGTYEQYF.

CDR3 residues: CASIDGAGRNYGYTF. As DNA, the CDR3 is TGTGCCAGTATCGACGGGGCAGGGAGAAACTATGGCTACACCTTC. The V call is TRBV19, the J call TRBJ1-2; perhaps TRBD1 as D (5 bases). The germline gives CDR1 LNHDA, CDR2 SQIVND (reference sequence). The V and J ends lost 7 bases and 2 bases respectively, with 17 bases between them. This CDR3 has 15 residues.

This chain joins TRBV29-1 and TRBJ2-5, with 7 bases identical to TRBD2. CDR1 and CDR2 (germline): SQVTM, ANQGSEA. CDR3 length equals 14 residues. Trimming took 0 bases from V and 1 from J; bases not matched to a gene: 2. CDR3 residues: CSVEEAGSQETQYF. The DNA for the CDR3 is TGCAGCGTTGAAGAAGCGGGGTCCCAAGAGACCCAGTACTTC.

A single count supports this clone. V and J are TRBV6-6 and TRBJ1-5; 7 bases align to TRBD1. Trimming at V came to 4 bases and at J to 7 bases, leaving 7 bases not matched to a gene. The V gene's germline CDR1 is MNHNY and CDR2 SVGAGI (reference sequence). The CDR3 is 14 residues long. CDR3 nucleotide sequence: TGTGCCAGCAGTTTTACAGGGGATCACCAGCCCCAGCATTTT. Its protein product is CASSFTGDHQPQHF.

The J gene is TRBJ2-7, the V gene TRBV9, with unresolved D. Trimming stripped 3 bases from V and 3 bases from J, with 13 bases between. This CDR3 comprises 14 residues. Germline lookup yields CDR1 SGDLS and CDR2 YYNGEE. CDR3 in amino acids: CASSASVGFYEQYF. DNA for the CDR3: TGTGCCAGCAGCGCAAGTGTTGGGTTCTACGAGCAGTACTTC.

The chain couples TRBV27 to TRBJ2-7, with D maybe TRBD2 (6 bases). Trimming took 6 bases from V and 0 from J, leaving 12 bases between them. Germline values: CDR1 MNHEY, CDR2 SMNVEV (reference sequence). The CDR3 has 14 amino acids. Written as DNA, the CDR3 is TGTGCCAGCAGCCACTGGGGGGACTCCTACGAGCAGTACTTC. Protein product: CASSHWGDSYEQYF.

The count of this clone is one. The rearrangement uses TRBV30 and TRBJ1-4; D unresolved. Trimming took off 0 bases at V and 8 bases at J, with 7 bases between the two ends. The CDR3 runs 12 residues. Germline V gene lookup returns CDR1 GTSNPN and CDR2 SVGIG (reference sequence). This chain's CDR3 is CAWSVLGEKLFF. Written as DNA, the CDR3 is TGTGCCTGGAGTGTACTAGGAGAAAAACTGTTTTTT.

The chain recombines TRBV27 with TRBJ1-1; 7 bases fit TRBD1. The V segment lost 5 bases and the J segment 3 bases; nucleotides outside the gene matches: 6. The germline V gene has CDR1 MNHEY and CDR2 SMNVEV (reference sequence). The CDR3 runs to 14 residues. Here the CDR3 reads CASSLLRGDTEAFF. The CDR3 DNA is TGTGCCAGCAGTCTGCTCAGGGGGGACACTGAAGCTTTCTTT.

V usage is TRBV15 and J usage is TRBJ2-3, with a possible D match to TRBD2 (5 bases). Germline values: CDR1 LNHNV, CDR2 YYDKDF (reference sequence). Trimming left V 5 bases short and J 2 bases short, with 11 bases between. CDR3 length: 14 amino acids. Here the CDR3 DNA reads TGTGCCACCAGCGGACTGATGTTCACAGATACGCAGTATTTT. Encoded protein: CATSGLMFTDTQYF.

The chain links TRBV6-4 to TRBJ2-2, with D unclear. V lost 0 bases and J 6 bases, leaving 8 bases between the germline ends. The V gene's germline CDR1 is MRHNA and CDR2 SNTAGT. The CDR3 runs to 14 residues. The CDR3 loop reads CASSDSMGSGELFF. CDR3 DNA sequence: TGTGCCAGCAGTGACTCAATGGGTTCCGGGGAGCTGTTTTTT.

This chain joins TRBV14 and TRBJ2-5, with 10 bases aligning to TRBD1. V gave up 5 bases and J gave up 5 bases; unmatched junction bases: 8. Germline values: CDR1 SGHDN, CDR2 FVKESK. This CDR3 is built from 15 residues. This CDR3 is CASSSSGTGVETQYF. The CDR3 DNA reads as TGTGCCAGCAGCTCGTCCGGGACAGGGGTTGAGACCCAGTACTTC. Full variable domain (missing parts from reference TRBV14 and TRBJ2-5): EAGVTQFPSHSVIEKGQTVTLRCDPISGHDNLYWYRRVMGKEIKFLLHFVKESKQDESGMPNNRFLAERTGGTYSTLKVQPAELEDSGVYFCASSSSGTGVETQYFGPGTRLLVL.

In its sample, this clone is medium-sized. The chain has TRBV27 and TRBJ1-4; 7 nucleotides match TRBD1. Germline CDR1 reads MNHEY; CDR2 reads SMNVEV (reference sequence). CDR3 length: 17 amino acids. Trimming at V came to 4 bases and at J to 0 bases, leaving 8 bases not matched to a gene. CDR3 sequence reads: CASSSYGQAATNEKLFF. DNA for the CDR3: TGTGCCAGCAGTTCGTACGGACAGGCTGCAACTAATGAAAAACTGTTTTTT.

V gene TRBV30 combines with J gene TRBJ2-6; D uncertain. V lost 4 bases and J 0 bases, leaving 4 bases between the germline ends. The CDR3 spans 13 residues. Germline CDR1 reads GTSNPN; CDR2 reads SVGIG (reference sequence). CDR3 sequence reads: CAWMGSGANVLTF. The CDR3 DNA sequence: TGTGCCTGGATGGGCTCTGGGGCCAACGTCCTGACTTTC.

V gene TRBV9 combines with J gene TRBJ1-3; D not resolved. Germline loops: CDR1 SGDLS, CDR2 YYNGEE. The CDR3 totals 15 residues. Trimming stripped 0 bases from V and 4 bases from J, with 11 bases between. CDR3 protein: CASSVDEALGNTIYF. The CDR3 nucleotides read TGTGCCAGCAGCGTAGATGAGGCCCTGGGAAACACCATATATTTT.

This clone is a singleton in its sample. The rearrangement links TRBV5-4 to TRBJ2-3, with TRBD1 as a possible D gene (5 bases). V lost 4 bases and J 8 bases, leaving 23 bases between the germline ends. CDR1 is SGHNT and CDR2 is YYREEE in the germline V gene (reference sequence). The CDR3 totals 16 residues. CDR3 nucleotides: TGTGCCAGCAGCCCCCCAGACCGACAGCTCCCCCGTACGCAGTATTTT. It encodes CASSPPDRQLPRTQYF.

The V and J genes are TRBV7-9 and TRBJ2-2; maybe TRBD2 (6 bases). Trimming pared 4 bases from V and 4 bases from J, leaving 13 bases between. The CDR3 consists of 15 residues. Germline assignment: CDR1 SEHNR and CDR2 FQNEAQ (reference sequence). CDR3 amino acids: CASSSLADLTGELFF. The CDR3, as DNA: TGTGCCAGCAGCTCCTTAGCGGACCTCACCGGGGAGCTGTTTTTT. Full variable domain (missing parts from reference TRBV7-9 and TRBJ2-2): DTGVSQNPRHKITKRGQNVTFRCDPISEHNRLYWYRQTLGQGPEFLTYFQNEAQLEKSRLLSDRFSAERPKGSFSTLEIQRTEQGDSAMYLCASSSLADLTGELFFGEGSRLTVL.

With respect to this clone: A single base is all that separates this from a far larger clone, so a read error is likely. The V and J genes are TRBV4-2 and TRBJ1-5; weak D call: TRBD1 (5 bases). V lost 0 bases to trimming and J lost 4 bases, with 10 bases between them. This CDR3 has 15 residues. The germline V gene has CDR1 LGHNA and CDR2 YNFKEQ. CDR3 protein: CASSQEPGLNQPQHF. CDR3 sequence (DNA): TGTGCCAGCAGCCAAGAGCCGGGGCTGAATCAGCCCCAGCATTTT.

The chain has TRBV6-6 and TRBJ2-7, with 7 bases that match TRBD2. Germline loops: CDR1 MNHNY, CDR2 SVGAGI (reference sequence). The V and J ends lost 8 bases and 6 bases, in that order; junction bases with no gene match: 16. The CDR3 extends over 15 amino acids. The CDR3 bases are TGTGCCAGCGAATTACCCGGGACTATCCTCGGCGAGCAGTACTTC. Amino acids: CASELPGTILGEQYF.

The chain uses TRBV27 and TRBJ2-5; 7 nucleotides agree with TRBD1. The assigned J gene may be wrong: the sequence end matches TRBJ2-7 better. This CDR3 is built from 14 residues. Per the germline V gene, CDR1 is MNHEY and CDR2 is SMNVEV (reference sequence). The CDR3 region has the DNA TGTGCCAGCAGTAACAGGGGTTTTTCCTACGAGCAGTACTTC. Protein product: CASSNRGFSYEQYF.

CDR3 sequence: CASSELSDEQFF. In nucleotides, the CDR3 is TGTGCCAGCAGTGAACTGAGCGATGAGCAGTTCTTC. This rearrangement joins TRBV2 to TRBJ2-1; D remains ambiguous. The CDR3 contains 12 residues. V was cut by 2 bases and J by 8 bases, with 7 bases left in between. CDR1 is SNHLY and CDR2 is FYNNEI in the germline V gene.